This TCR beta chain was found in a study of graft-versus-host responses after intestinal transplantation. Study context: Multivisceral, liver-intestinal, or isolated intestinal transplants were performed in recipients.

Clones were read by immunoSEQ multiplex PCR, and TCRdb kept only the in-frame ones, dropping some. The sample records 12,000 to 15,000 clones, 29% being singletons. CDR1 is SGHDT and CDR2 is YYEEEE in the germline V gene. The CDR3 has 13 amino acids. The V end was cut by 1 base, the J end by 2 bases, with 7 bases between. The sequencing here drew on alloreactive CD4+ T cells from a mixed lymphocyte reaction culture, taken before intestinal transplant. Subset reported: CFSE-low proliferating T cells sorted from approximately 6-day pre-transplant mixed lymphocyte reaction (GvH or HvG direction). The sequence derives from a human patient who received an intestinal transplant. The chain links TRBV5-6 to TRBJ2-7; D gene uncertain. In nucleotides, the CDR3 is TGTGCCAGCAGCTTGTTAAATACCTACGAGCAGTACTTC. Translated, it gives CASSLLNTYEQYF.